This T cell receptor (beta chain) was found in a study of T cell responses to AZD1222 COVID-19 vaccine. Trimming left V 8 bases short and J 3 bases short, with 14 bases between. CDR3 length equals 12 residues. Germline V gene sequence: CDR1 GTSNPN, CDR2 SVGIG (reference sequence). Profiled with immunoSEQ multiplex PCR; TCRdb holds only in-frame clones, not every one. The table has around 70,000 clones, approximately 90% seen once. The V call is TRBV30, the J call TRBJ2-7, with D perhaps TRBD1 or TRBD2 (6 bases each). Source: peripheral blood, taken on day 0 of AZD1222 vaccination. The sequence came from an adult in good health. The DNA of the CDR3 is TGTGCCGGAGGGAGCAGGGGCTACGAGCAGTACTTC. Protein product: CAGGSRGYEQYF.